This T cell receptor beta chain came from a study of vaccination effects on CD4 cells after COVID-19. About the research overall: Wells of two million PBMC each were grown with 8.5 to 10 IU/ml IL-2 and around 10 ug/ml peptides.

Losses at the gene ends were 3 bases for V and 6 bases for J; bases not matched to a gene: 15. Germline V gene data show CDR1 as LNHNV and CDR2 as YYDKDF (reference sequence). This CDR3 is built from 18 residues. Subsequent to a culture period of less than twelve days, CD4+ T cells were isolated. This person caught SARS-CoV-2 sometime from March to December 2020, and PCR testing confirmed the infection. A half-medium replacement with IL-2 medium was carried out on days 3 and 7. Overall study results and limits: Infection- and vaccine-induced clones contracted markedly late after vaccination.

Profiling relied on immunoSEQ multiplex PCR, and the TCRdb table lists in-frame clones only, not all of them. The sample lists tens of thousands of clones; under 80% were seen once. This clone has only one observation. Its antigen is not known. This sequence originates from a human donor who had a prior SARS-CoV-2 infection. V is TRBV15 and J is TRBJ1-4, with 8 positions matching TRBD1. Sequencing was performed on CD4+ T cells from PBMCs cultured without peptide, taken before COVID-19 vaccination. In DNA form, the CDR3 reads TGTGCCACCAGCAGGGGACAGGTCGGATGGGGCGTCGATGAAAAACTGTTTTTT. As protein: CATSRGQVGWGVDEKLFF. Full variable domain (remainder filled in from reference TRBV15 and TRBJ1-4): DAMVIQNPRYQVTQFGKPVTLSCSQTLNHNVMYWYQQKSSQAPKLLFHYYDKDFNNEADTPDNFQSRRPNTSFCFLDIRSPGLGDTAMYLCATSRGQVGWGVDEKLFFGSGTQLSVL.